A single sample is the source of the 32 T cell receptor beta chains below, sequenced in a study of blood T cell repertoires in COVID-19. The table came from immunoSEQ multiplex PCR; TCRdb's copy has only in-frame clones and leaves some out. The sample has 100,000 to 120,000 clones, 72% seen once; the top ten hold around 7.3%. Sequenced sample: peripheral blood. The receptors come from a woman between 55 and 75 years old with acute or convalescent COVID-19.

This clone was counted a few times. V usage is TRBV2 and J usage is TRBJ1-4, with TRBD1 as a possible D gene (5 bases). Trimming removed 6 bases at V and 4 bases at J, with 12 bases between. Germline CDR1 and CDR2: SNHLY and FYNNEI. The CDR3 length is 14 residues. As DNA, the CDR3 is TGTGCCAGCAGGGGTACAGGAATTAATGAAAAACTGTTTTTT. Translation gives CASRGTGINEKLFF.

The CDR3 DNA sequence: TGTGCCTGGAGCCCCCTCTTAGCGGGGGTAAATGAGCAGTTCTTC. This translates into CAWSPLLAGVNEQFF. This sequence joins TRBV30 and TRBJ2-1; 9 bases line up with TRBD2. The ends lost 3 bases at V and 7 bases at J; junction bases unmatched: 10. The germline gives CDR1 GTSNPN, CDR2 SVGIG (reference sequence). This CDR3 contains 15 residues.

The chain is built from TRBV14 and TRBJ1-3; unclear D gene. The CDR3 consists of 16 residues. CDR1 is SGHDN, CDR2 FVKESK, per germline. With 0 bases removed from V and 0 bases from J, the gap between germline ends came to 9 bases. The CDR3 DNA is TGTGCCAGCAGCCAAGATCGGAGCTTCTCTGGAAACACCATATATTTT. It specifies CASSQDRSFSGNTIYF.

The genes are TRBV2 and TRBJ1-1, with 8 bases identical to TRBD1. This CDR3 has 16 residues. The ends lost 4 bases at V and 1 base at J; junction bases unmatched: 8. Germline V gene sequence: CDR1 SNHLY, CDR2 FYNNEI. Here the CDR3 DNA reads TGTGCCAGCAGTGGGAGACAGGGGCTTAGGAACACTGAAGCTTTCTTT. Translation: CASSGRQGLRNTEAFF.

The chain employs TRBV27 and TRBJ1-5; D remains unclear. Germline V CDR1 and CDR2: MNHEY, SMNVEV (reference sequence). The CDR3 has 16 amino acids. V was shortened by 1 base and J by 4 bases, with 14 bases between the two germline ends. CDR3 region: CASSLYGRPGNQPQHF. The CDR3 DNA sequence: TGTGCCAGCAGTTTATATGGACGGCCGGGGAATCAGCCCCAGCATTTT.

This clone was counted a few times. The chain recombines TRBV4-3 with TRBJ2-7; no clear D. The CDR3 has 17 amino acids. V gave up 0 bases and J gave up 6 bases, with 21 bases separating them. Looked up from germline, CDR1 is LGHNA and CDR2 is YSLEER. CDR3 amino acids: CASSQDSTRFSSGEQYF. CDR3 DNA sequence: TGCGCCAGCAGCCAAGATTCGACCCGCTTCTCTTCGGGCGAGCAGTACTTC.

CDR3 loop: CASSQDLAGVTDTQYF. The CDR3 coding sequence is TGCGCCAGCAGCCAAGATCTAGCGGGGGTCACAGATACGCAGTATTTT. V usage is TRBV4-1 and J usage is TRBJ2-3, with 10 positions matching TRBD2. The CDR3 totals 16 residues. Germline trimming cut 0 bases from V and 2 bases from J; bases unmatched to any gene: 2. In germline, CDR1 is MGHRA, CDR2 YSYEKL.

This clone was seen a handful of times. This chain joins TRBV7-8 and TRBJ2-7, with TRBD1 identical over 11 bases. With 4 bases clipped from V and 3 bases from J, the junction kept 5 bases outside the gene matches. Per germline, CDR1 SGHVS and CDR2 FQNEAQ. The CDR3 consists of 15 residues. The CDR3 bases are TGTGCCAGCAGCTCCCGGACAGGGGGCGACTACGAGCAGTACTTC. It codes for CASSSRTGGDYEQYF.

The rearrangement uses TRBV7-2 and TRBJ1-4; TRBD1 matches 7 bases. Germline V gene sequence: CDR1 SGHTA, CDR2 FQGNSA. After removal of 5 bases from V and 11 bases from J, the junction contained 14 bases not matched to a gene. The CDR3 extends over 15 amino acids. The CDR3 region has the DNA TGTGCCAGCAGCCCAGGACCGGGACAGCGTTTGAAACTGTTTTTT. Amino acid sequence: CASSPGPGQRLKLFF.

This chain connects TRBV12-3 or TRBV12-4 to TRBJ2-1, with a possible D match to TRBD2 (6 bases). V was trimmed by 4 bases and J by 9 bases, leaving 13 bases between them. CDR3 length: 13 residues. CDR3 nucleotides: TGTGCCAGCAGTTCCTCCACTAGCACTGAGCAGTTCTTC. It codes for CASSSSTSTEQFF.

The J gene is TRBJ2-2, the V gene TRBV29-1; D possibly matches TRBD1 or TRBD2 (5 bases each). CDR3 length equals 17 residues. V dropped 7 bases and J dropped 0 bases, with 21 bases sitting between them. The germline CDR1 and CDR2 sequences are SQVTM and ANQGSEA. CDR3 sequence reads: CSARGHKAQTNTGELFF. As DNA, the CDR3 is TGCAGCGCGAGGGGTCACAAGGCCCAAACGAACACCGGGGAGCTGTTTTTT.

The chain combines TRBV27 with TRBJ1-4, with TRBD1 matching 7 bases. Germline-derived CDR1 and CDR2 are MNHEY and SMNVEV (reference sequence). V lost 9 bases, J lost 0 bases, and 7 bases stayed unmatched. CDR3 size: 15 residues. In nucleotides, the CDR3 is TGTGCCAGTCGGGGACAGTATGCAACTAATGAAAAACTGTTTTTT. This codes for CASRGQYATNEKLFF.

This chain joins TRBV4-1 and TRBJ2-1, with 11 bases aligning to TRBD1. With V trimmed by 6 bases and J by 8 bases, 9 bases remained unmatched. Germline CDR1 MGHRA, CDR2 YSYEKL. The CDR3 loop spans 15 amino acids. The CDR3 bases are TGCGCCAGCAGACCGGGACAGGGGGTAAGATATGAGCAGTTCTTC. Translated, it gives CASRPGQGVRYEQFF.

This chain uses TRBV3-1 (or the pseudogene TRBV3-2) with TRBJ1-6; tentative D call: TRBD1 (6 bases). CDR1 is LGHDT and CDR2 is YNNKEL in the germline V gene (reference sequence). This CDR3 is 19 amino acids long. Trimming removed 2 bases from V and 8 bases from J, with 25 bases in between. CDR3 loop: CASSQYPGQPGSGDSPLHF. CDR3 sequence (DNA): TGTGCCAGCAGCCAATACCCCGGACAGCCCGGATCGGGTGATTCACCCCTCCACTTT.

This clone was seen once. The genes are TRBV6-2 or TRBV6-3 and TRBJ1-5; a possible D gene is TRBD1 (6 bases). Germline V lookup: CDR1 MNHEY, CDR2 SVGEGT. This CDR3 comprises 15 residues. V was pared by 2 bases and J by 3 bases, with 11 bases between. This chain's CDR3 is CASSYDRRPNQPQHF. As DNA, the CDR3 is TGTGCCAGCAGTTACGACAGGCGCCCCAATCAGCCCCAGCATTTT.

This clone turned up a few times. The CDR3 coding sequence is TGTGCCAGCAGCCCCCGACTAAGCGGGGGGCACAATGAGCAGTTCTTC. Protein sequence: CASSPRLSGGHNEQFF. The chain has TRBV9 and TRBJ2-1; 9 nucleotides agree with TRBD2. Germline-derived CDR1 and CDR2 are SGDLS and YYNGEE. The CDR3 totals 16 residues. V lost 4 bases, J lost 5 bases, and 10 bases stayed unmatched.

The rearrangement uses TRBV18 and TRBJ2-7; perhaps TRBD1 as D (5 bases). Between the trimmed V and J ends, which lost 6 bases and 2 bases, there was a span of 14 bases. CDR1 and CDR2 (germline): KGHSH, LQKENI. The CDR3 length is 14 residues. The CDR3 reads CASSPTAGTYEQYF. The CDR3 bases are TGTGCCAGCTCCCCGACGGCAGGGACCTACGAGCAGTACTTC.

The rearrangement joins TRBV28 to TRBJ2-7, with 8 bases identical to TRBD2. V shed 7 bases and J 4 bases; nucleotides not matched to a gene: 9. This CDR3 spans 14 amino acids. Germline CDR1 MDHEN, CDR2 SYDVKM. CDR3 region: CASIGRDNSYEQYF. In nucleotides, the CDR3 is TGTGCCAGCATCGGGAGGGACAACTCTTACGAGCAGTACTTC.

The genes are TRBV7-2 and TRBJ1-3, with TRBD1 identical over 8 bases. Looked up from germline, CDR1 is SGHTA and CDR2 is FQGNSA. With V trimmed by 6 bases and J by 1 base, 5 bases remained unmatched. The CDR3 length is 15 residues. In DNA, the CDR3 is TGTGCCAGCAGATCCGGGACAGGTTCTGGAAACACCATATATTTT. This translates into CASRSGTGSGNTIYF.

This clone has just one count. In nucleotides, the CDR3 is TGTGCCAGCAGTACCAACCAGGGAGGCGGATCACCCCTCCACTTT. Its translation is CASSTNQGGGSPLHF. The chain carries TRBV2 and TRBJ1-6, with D perhaps TRBD1 (5 bases). V was clipped by 5 bases and J by 10 bases, with 18 bases between them. CDR3 size: 15 residues. Germline V gene sequence: CDR1 SNHLY, CDR2 FYNNEI.

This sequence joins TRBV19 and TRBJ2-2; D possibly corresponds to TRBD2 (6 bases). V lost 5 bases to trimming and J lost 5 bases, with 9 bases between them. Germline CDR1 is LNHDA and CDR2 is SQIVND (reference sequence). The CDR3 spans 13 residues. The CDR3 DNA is TGTGCCAGTAGTCGGGCGGGGACCGGGGAGCTGTTTTTT. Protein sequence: CASSRAGTGELFF.

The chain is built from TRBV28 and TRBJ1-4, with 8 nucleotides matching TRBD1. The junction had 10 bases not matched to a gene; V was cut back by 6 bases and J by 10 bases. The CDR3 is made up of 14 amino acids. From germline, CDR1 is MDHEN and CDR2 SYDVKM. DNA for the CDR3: TGTGCCAGCAGGGAGGACAGGGCGGTTGGAAAACTGTTTTTT. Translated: CASREDRAVGKLFF.

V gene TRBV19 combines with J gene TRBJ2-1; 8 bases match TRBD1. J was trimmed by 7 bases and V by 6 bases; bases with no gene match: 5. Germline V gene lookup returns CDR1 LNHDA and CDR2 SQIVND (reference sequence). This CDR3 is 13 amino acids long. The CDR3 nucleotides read TGTGCCAGTAGCTCGGACAGGGTAAATGAGCAGTTCTTC. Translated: CASSSDRVNEQFF.

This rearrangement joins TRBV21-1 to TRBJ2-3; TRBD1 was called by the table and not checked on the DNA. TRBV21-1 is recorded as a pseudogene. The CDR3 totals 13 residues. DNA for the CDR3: TGTGCCAGCAGCAAAGAGGGGACAGATACGCAGTATTTT. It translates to CASSKEGTDTQYF.

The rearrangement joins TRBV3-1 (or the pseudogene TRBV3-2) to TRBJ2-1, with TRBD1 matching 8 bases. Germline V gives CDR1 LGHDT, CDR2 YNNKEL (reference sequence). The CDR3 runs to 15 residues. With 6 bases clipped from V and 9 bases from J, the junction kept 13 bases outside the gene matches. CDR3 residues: CASRQRDRISGEQFF. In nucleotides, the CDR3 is TGTGCCAGCAGGCAAAGGGACAGGATCAGCGGTGAGCAGTTCTTC.

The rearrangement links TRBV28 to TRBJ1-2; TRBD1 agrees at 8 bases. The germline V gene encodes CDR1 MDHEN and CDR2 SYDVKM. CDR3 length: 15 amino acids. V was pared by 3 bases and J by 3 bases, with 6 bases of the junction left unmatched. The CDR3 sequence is CASSFNRGGHYGYTF. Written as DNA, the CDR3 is TGTGCCAGCAGTTTTAACAGGGGGGGGCACTATGGCTACACCTTC.

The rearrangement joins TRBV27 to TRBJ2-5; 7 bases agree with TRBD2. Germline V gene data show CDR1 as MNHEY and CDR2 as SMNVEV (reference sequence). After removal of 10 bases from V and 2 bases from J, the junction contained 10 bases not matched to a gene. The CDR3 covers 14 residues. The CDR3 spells CATKKRGPQETQYF. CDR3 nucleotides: TGTGCCACCAAGAAGCGGGGCCCGCAAGAGACCCAGTACTTC.

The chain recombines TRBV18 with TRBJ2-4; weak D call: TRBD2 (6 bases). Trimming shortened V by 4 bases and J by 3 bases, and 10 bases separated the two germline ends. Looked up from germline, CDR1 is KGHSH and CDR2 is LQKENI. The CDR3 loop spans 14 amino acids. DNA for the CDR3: TGTGCCAGCTCACTCGGGGGAGGCAAAAACATTCAGTACTTC. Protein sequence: CASSLGGGKNIQYF.

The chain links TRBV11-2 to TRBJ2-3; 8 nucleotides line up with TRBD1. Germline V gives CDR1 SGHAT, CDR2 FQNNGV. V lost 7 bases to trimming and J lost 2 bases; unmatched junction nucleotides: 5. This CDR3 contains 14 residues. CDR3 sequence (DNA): TGTGCCAGCACCCAGGACAGGGCCACAGATACGCAGTATTTT. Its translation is CASTQDRATDTQYF.

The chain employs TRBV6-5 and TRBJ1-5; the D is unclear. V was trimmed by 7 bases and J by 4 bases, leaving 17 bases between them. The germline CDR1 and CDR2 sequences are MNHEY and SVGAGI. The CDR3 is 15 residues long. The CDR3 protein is CASTPSGVTNQPQHF. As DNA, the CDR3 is TGTGCCAGCACCCCCAGCGGAGTAACAAATCAGCCCCAGCATTTT.

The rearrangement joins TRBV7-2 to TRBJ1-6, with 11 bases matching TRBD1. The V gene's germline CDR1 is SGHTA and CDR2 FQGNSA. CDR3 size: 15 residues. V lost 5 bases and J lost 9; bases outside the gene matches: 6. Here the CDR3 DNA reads TGTGCCAGCAGCCGGACAGGGGGCCTATCTTCACCCCTCCACTTT. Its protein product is CASSRTGGLSSPLHF.

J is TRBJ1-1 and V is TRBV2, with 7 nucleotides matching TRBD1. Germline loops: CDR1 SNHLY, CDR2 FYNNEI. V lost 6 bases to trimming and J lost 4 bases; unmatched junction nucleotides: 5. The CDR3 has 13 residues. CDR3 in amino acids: CASRTGDGTEAFF. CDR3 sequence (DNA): TGTGCCAGCAGAACAGGGGACGGCACTGAAGCTTTCTTT.